These 8 T cell receptor beta chains were all obtained from the same sample, sequenced in a study of regulatory T cells in long-lasting Graves disease. The time point: persistent/refractory GD, antithyroid drugs over 5 years with positive TRAb. The TCR library was made from RNA that had been extracted from PBMCs in TRIzol. Arm-PCR of CDR3 regions and iRepertoire HTBI primers were the basis on which TCR beta libraries were built. TCRdb re-derived calls from the multiplex PCR reads in MiXCR, one entry per CDR3 protein. The sample holds 400,000 to 600,000 distinct CDR3 sequences, around a fifth seen once. Sequences were derived from peripheral blood mononuclear cells (PBMCs), sampled when the disease was refractory, from a patient treated with antithyroid drugs. The receptor source for this set is a female donor with Graves disease.

This clonotype was counted at least ten times. The rearrangement joins TRBV7-8 to TRBJ2-5; TRBD1 might be the D (6 bases). CDR1 is SGHVS, CDR2 FQNEAQ, per germline. V lost 5 bases and J lost 2, with 18 bases in between. The CDR3 extends over 16 amino acids. DNA of the CDR3: TGTGCCAGCAGCCCTCGCGTGGGGGCAAATCAAGAGACCCAGTACTTC. Amino acid sequence: CASSPRVGANQETQYF.

The sample holds many counts of this clonotype. The J gene is TRBJ2-7, the V gene TRBV6-2 or TRBV6-3, with 9 nucleotides matching TRBD2. V was clipped by 5 bases and J by 4 bases; unmatched bases: 9. Germline values: CDR1 MNHEY, CDR2 SVGEGT. The CDR3 is 15 amino acids. DNA of the CDR3: TGTGCCAGCAGTGACCCGACTAGCGGAGAATACGAGCAGTACTTC. Residues: CASSDPTSGEYEQYF.

The chain has TRBV7-9 and TRBJ2-5, with a tentative D call TRBD2 (6 bases). The V gene's germline CDR1 is SEHNR and CDR2 FQNEAQ (reference sequence). Trimming took off 3 bases at V and 7 bases at J, with 18 bases between the two ends. The CDR3 totals 15 residues. The CDR3 reads CASSLGGLPGGTQYF. The CDR3 DNA sequence: TGTGCCAGCAGCTTGGGGGGACTTCCCGGGGGGACCCAGTACTTC.

There are many counts of this clonotype. This rearrangement joins TRBV28 to TRBJ1-5; D not resolved. Germline V gene data show CDR1 as MDHEN and CDR2 as SYDVKM. V was clipped by 8 bases and J by 8 bases, with 10 bases between them. The CDR3 runs to 11 residues. The CDR3 region is CASRMREPQHF. The DNA of the CDR3 is TGTGCCAGCCGGATGCGAGAGCCCCAGCATTTT. The variable domain in full, completed from reference TRBV28 and TRBJ1-5, reads DVKVTQSSRYLVKRTGEKVFLECVQDMDHENMFWYRQDPGLGLRLIYFSYDVKMKEKGDIPEGYSVSREKKERFSLILESASTNQTSMYLCASRMREPQHFGDGTRLSIL.

The chain recombines TRBV30 with TRBJ1-6; D ambiguous. Germline values: CDR1 GTSNPN, CDR2 SVGIG (reference sequence). V lost 1 base and J lost 4, with 11 bases in between. The CDR3 totals 15 residues. The CDR3 spells CAWSAPNKYNSPLHF. CDR3 DNA sequence: TGTGCCTGGAGTGCCCCCAACAAATATAATTCACCCCTCCACTTT.

This clonotype has ten or more counts. The chain combines TRBV2 with TRBJ2-5; 10 nucleotides match TRBD1. The junction had 5 bases not matched to a gene; V was cut back by 2 bases and J by 5 bases. The CDR3 contains 15 residues. The V gene's germline CDR1 is SNHLY and CDR2 FYNNEI. CDR3 nucleotides: TGTGCCAGCAGTGAACCTGGACAGGGGGTTGAGACCCAGTACTTC. Its protein is CASSEPGQGVETQYF.

Worth noting for this clonotype: This could be a read error, since a much larger clone is one nucleotide away. The J gene is TRBJ2-5, the V gene TRBV3-1, with D perhaps TRBD2 (5 bases). The CDR3 totals 16 residues. Germline V gene sequence: CDR1 LGHDT, CDR2 YNNKEL (reference sequence). CDR3 residues: CASSPDIIGEWETRYF. CDR3 nucleotides: TGTGCCAGCAGCCCGGATATCATCGGGGAGTGGGAGACCCGGTACTTC.

This clonotype has ten or more counts. The rearrangement uses TRBV18 and TRBJ2-5; D is ambiguous. The CDR3 runs 13 residues. Germline V gives CDR1 KGHSH, CDR2 LQKENI. Trimming shortened V by 8 bases and J by 5 bases, and 15 bases separated the two germline ends. DNA for the CDR3: TGTGCCAGCAGTCCGGGTGTTGAGGAGACCCAGTACTTC. It specifies CASSPGVEETQYF. The full variable domain, rest sourced from reference TRBV18 and TRBJ2-5, is NAGVMQNPRHLVRRRGQEARLRCSPMKGHSHVYWYRQLPEEGLKFMVYLQKENIIDESGMPKERFSAEFPKEGPSILRIQQVVRGDSAAYFCASSPGVEETQYFGPGTRLLVL.